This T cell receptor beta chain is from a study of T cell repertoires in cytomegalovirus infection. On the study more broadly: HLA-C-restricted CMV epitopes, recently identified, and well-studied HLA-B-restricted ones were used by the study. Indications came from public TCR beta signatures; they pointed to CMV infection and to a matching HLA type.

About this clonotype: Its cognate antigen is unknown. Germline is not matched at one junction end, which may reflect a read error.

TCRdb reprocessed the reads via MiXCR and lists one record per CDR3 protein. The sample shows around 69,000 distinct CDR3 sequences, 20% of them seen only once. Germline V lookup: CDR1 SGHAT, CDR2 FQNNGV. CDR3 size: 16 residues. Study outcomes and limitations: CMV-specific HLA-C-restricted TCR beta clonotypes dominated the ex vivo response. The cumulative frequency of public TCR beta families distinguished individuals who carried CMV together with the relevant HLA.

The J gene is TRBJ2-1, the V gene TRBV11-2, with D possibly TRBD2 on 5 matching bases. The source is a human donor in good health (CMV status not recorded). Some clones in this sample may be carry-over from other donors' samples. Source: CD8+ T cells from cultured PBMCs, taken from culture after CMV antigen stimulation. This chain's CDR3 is CVSTKVGGIFYNEQFF. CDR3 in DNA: TGTGTCAGCACCAAAGTCGGAGGAATCTTCTACAATGAGCAGTTCTTC.